Included here is one T cell receptor beta chain sequence, with context. Its matching antigen is unknown. Some clones are missing from TCRdb's copy, which holds only in-frame ones; the method was immunoSEQ multiplex PCR. The sample lists 31,000 or so clones, around 76% occurring once. Germline V gene data show CDR1 as SGHNT and CDR2 as YYREEE (reference sequence). This CDR3 contains 17 residues. V lost 0 bases and J lost 2; bases outside the gene matches: 7. This sample is part of a study of STAT5B mutations in CD4+ large granular lymphocyte leukemia. Study-wide findings and caveats: 25% of private leukemic clonotypes occurred rarely in other patients' non-leukemic repertoires.

Buffy coats from healthy blood donors served as controls. This TCR was recovered from a human donor in good health. The chain joins TRBV5-4 to TRBJ2-4; TRBD2 agrees at 8 bases. Sequencing was carried out using CD4+ T cells from blood buffy coats. Here the CDR3 reads CASSLEGGGRTKNIQYF. DNA of the CDR3: TGTGCCAGCAGCTTGGAGGGCGGGGGGAGGACCAAAAACATTCAGTACTTC.